The T cell receptor (beta chain) described here comes from a study of T cell responses to AZD1222 COVID-19 vaccine. This CDR3 has 16 residues. V trimming: 4 bases; J trimming: 3 bases; junction bases outside the gene matches: 9. Germline CDR1 and CDR2: SEHNR and FQNEAQ (reference sequence). Sequenced by immunoSEQ multiplex PCR; TCRdb stores in-frame clones only, minus some. The sample carries approximately 150,000 clones, about nine tenths recorded once. The source was peripheral blood, collected on day 0 of AZD1222 vaccination. V gene TRBV7-9 combines with J gene TRBJ2-1, with 7 nucleotides matching TRBD1. The TCR originated in an adult in good health. CDR3 in amino acids: CASSSGQARSYNEQFF. Written as DNA, the CDR3 is TGTGCCAGCAGCTCCGGACAGGCAAGAAGCTACAATGAGCAGTTCTTC.